This T cell receptor (beta chain) was sequenced during a study of a mutant IDH1 vaccine in newly diagnosed glioma. Trimming removed 3 bases at V and 8 bases at J, with 18 bases between. The CDR3 extends over 14 amino acids. Germline V gene lookup returns CDR1 SGHKS and CDR2 YYEKEE (reference sequence). Time point here: week 11, during vaccination. Topical imiquimod was applied with each vaccine dose, which held 300 ug of mutant IDH1 20-mer peptide. A remark on this clone: Its antigen is as yet unknown.

Sequencing used immunoSEQ multiplex PCR; TCRdb keeps in-frame clones, though not all of them. Of about 66,000 clones listed, roughly 80% are singletons. This TCR was sampled from a woman between 45 and 65 years old with glioma. The sequenced sample was PBMCs, obtained from a glioma patient whose treatment included an IDH1 peptide vaccine. This chain connects TRBV5-5 to TRBJ2-7; the D is unclear. This CDR3 is CASSYDGGPLKQYF. The CDR3 region has the DNA TGTGCCAGCAGCTACGACGGTGGACCCCTCAAGCAGTACTTC.